The clone carrying this T cell receptor beta chain appeared many times. Its specificity is unknown. The data were taken from a study of T-cell memory formation after mild COVID-19. Across the study: Largely donor-specific sequence clusters came from two donors.

Libraries for TCRalpha and TCRbeta carried sample barcodes and unique molecular identifiers via 5'RACE. One entry per CDR3 protein, called by TCRdb with MiXCR from the 5' RACE reads. The sample consists of more than 300,000 distinct CDR3 sequences, more than 13% of them appearing once. General study findings and limits: Of the contracting clones, CD4+ ones lay mainly in CM and EM, and CD8+ ones in EMRA. A subset of responding clones appeared in pre-infection memory, suggesting cross-reactive memory joined.

V was clipped by 4 bases and J by 7 bases; unmatched bases: 10. Per germline, CDR1 SGHVS and CDR2 FQNEAQ. The CDR3 length is 16 residues. The origin of this receptor is a man between 18 and 35 years old who had mild COVID-19 (a few samples of this study predate the infection). Cell type and time point are not known. The sequencing input was PBMCs or a T cell subset sorted from them (not recorded which). The gene calls are TRBV7-8 and TRBJ2-1; 10 bases are a match to TRBD2. CDR3 in amino acids: CASSSSSGGARNEQFF. CDR3 nucleotide sequence: TGTGCCAGCAGCTCCTCAAGCGGGGGGGCAAGGAATGAGCAGTTCTTC.